These T cell receptor beta chains were read from a single sample in a study of T cell repertoires in cytomegalovirus infection. From the reads, TCRdb called clonotypes with MiXCR, one entry per CDR3 protein. The table includes about 200,000 distinct CDR3 sequences, nearly 9.5% detected once. Sequencing used PBMCs. The receptor set was obtained from a human donor in good health (CMV status not recorded). Some clones in this sample may be carry-over from other donors' samples. Each CDR3 is given with its conserved first and last residue. A D gene is named only where the DNA matches it firmly. Not every row has a clone size; where given, it reads once, few, many or a size class.

>-|TRBJ2-3|TRBV7-2|many
TGTGCCAGCAGCTTGGGCAGGGTTGCTTTAGATACGCAGTATTTT
CASSLGRVALDTQYF
>-|TRBJ1-2|TRBV4-3|few
TGCGCCAGCAGCCAAGCAGGGGAGGGCTATGGCTACACCTTC
CASSQAGEGYGYTF
>-|TRBJ1-2|TRBV4-3|once
TGCGCCAGCAGCCACGCGGTGGGCACCGAGGGCTATGGCTACACCTTC
CASSHAVGTEGYGYTF
>-|TRBJ2-1|TRBV28|-
TGTGCCAGCACCCTACGGGATGCGGGCTACAATGAGCAGTTCTTC
CASTLRDAGYNEQFF
>-|TRBJ1-1|TRBV7-2|many
TGTGCCAGCAGCTTCGGCGACCCTGGGGCGGAAGCTTTCTTT
CASSFGDPGAEAFF
>TRBD2|TRBJ2-1|TRBV6-2/TRBV6-3|many
TGTGCCAGCAGTTACCTAGCGGGAGCTCGGAATGAGCAGTTCTTC
CASSYLAGARNEQFF
>-|TRBJ1-1|TRBV28|many
TGTGCCAGCAGTCAAAAGTGGAGTGAAGCTTTCTTT
CASSQKWSEAFF
>-|TRBJ1-6|TRBV6-1|many
TGTGCCAGCAGACAGGGAGGATGGGTAGCTTCACCCCTCCACTTT
CASRQGGWVASPLHF
>TRBD1|TRBJ1-1|TRBV5-1|few
TGCGCCAGCAGCTTATCCGGGACAGGCTATGAAGCTTTCTTT
CASSLSGTGYEAFF
>-|TRBJ1-2|TRBV28|few
TGTGCCAGCAGTGCCGGGACGGAGAACTATGGCTACACCTTC
CASSAGTENYGYTF
>-|TRBJ2-7|TRBV6-2/TRBV6-3|many
TGTGCCAGCAGTTTTAGGGGCGCTTCCTACGAGCAGTACTTC
CASSFRGASYEQYF
>-|TRBJ2-5|TRBV7-2|many
TGTGCCAGCAGCAGTGGGTGGGAGACCCAAGAGACCCAGTACTTC
CASSSGWETQETQYF
>-|TRBJ2-5|TRBV27|-
TGTGCCAGCAGTTTACAGGGGATTCAAGAGACCCAGTACTTC
CASSLQGIQETQYF
>TRBD1|TRBJ1-2|TRBV28|-
TGTGCCAGCAGTTCGACAGGGGGGGAAAACCATGGCTACACCTTC
CASSSTGGENHGYTF
>-|TRBJ2-3|TRBV6-5|-
TGTGCCAGCAGTTACTCGACGGGTTTCACAGATACGCAGTATTTT
CASSYSTGFTDTQYF
>TRBD1|TRBJ1-5|TRBV7-2|many
TGTGCCAGCGGGGTCAGGGGGGGTCAGCCCCAGCATTTT
CASGVRGGQPQHF
>-|TRBJ1-1|TRBV12-3/TRBV12-4|many
TGTGCCAGCAGGACAACGGCTGGAGGGCCTGAAGCTTTCTTT
CASRTTAGGPEAFF
>TRBD1|TRBJ2-1|TRBV4-1|many
TGCGCCAGCAGCCAAGGGGACAGGCGTAATGAGCAGTTCTTC
CASSQGDRRNEQFF
>-|TRBJ1-2|TRBV20-1|many
TGCAGTGCTAGACCGCACGCATCGGGCAGCCTCTATGGCTACACCTTC
CSARPHASGSLYGYTF
>TRBD1|TRBJ1-2|TRBV29-1|few
TGCAGCGTTGATAAAGAGGGGGACAGCTTGGGCTACACCTTC
CSVDKEGDSLGYTF
>-|TRBJ1-2|TRBV19|few
TGTGCCAGTACCTACGTCGCGGCTAACTATGGCTACACCTTC
CASTYVAANYGYTF
>-|TRBJ1-1|TRBV18|few
TGTGCCAGCTCACCCAGGGCGGACACTGAAGCTTTCTTT
CASSPRADTEAFF
>-|TRBJ2-5|TRBV25-1|many
TGTGCCAGCAGTCCATCCGGGGCAGGCCAAGAGACCCAGTACTTC
CASSPSGAGQETQYF
>TRBD2|TRBJ2-3|TRBV15|many
TGTGCCACCACTAGCGGGAGAGGGGGTGCAGATACGCAGTATTTT
CATTSGRGGADTQYF
>TRBD1|TRBJ1-2|TRBV3-1|many
TGTGCCAGCAGCCAAGTCCGTCCGGGACAGGATTCAAGGGACTATGGCTACACCTTC
CASSQVRPGQDSRDYGYTF
>-|TRBJ1-1|TRBV6-2/TRBV6-3|many
TGTGCCAGCAGGTCAGATTCTGGGGACACCCTCATGAACACTGAAGCTTTCTTT
CASRSDSGDTLMNTEAFF
>TRBD2|TRBJ2-1|TRBV6-8|-
TGTGCCAGCAGCCCCCCCGGCGGGGGGGCGAATGAGCAGTTCTTC
CASSPPGGGANEQFF
>-|TRBJ1-5|TRBV19|many
TGTGCCAGTAGTAGTAAGTTTAGCAATCAGCCCCAGCATTTT
CASSSKFSNQPQHF
>-|TRBJ1-1|TRBV11-3|many
TGTGCCAGCAGCCCCCAGGGTAGCGCAACTGAAGCTTTCTTT
CASSPQGSATEAFF
>TRBD1|TRBJ2-1|TRBV29-1|-
TGCAGCGTTGACGACAGGGGAACCTACAATGAGCAGTTCTTC
CSVDDRGTYNEQFF
>-|TRBJ2-2|TRBV6-6|few
TGTGCCAGCAGCCGCCCGGGGCGGACCGGGGAGCTGTTTTTT
CASSRPGRTGELFF
>-|TRBJ1-3|TRBV7-2|many
TGTGCCAGCTACCATGGATCCAGGCGCTCTGGAAACACCATATATTTT
CASYHGSRRSGNTIYF
>-|TRBJ2-2|TRBV28|-
TGTGCCAGCAGGACTCAAACACACACCGGGGAGCTGTTTTTT
CASRTQTHTGELFF
>TRBD1|TRBJ2-7|TRBV7-2|many
TGTGCCAGCAGCTTAGCCAGGGGGCTTGAAGAGCAGTACTTC
CASSLARGLEEQYF
>-|TRBJ1-2|TRBV7-2|many
TGTGCCAGCAGCTTTCTTACGGGGGGCGGCTATGGCTACACCTTC
CASSFLTGGGYGYTF